This record covers a single T cell receptor beta chain. Its antigen remains unknown. The sample belongs to a study of identical twins. TCRdb used MiXCR to reprocess the 5' RACE reads, holding one entry per CDR3 protein. Counted here are about 200,000 distinct CDR3 sequences, 8% to 11% occurring once; the ten biggest clones make up about 9%. General study points: Zero-insertion analyses could be partly confounded by invariant MAIT and iNKT cells. Alpha sequences out of frame and shared by twins had excess low generation probability.

This sequence originates from a middle-aged man in good health. What was sequenced was memory T cells sorted from blood.

The CDR3 loop reads CSARFSGRGSSYNEQFF. CDR3 DNA sequence: TGCAGTGCTAGGTTTAGCGGGAGGGGGAGCTCCTACAATGAGCAGTTCTTC. This chain joins TRBV20-1 and TRBJ2-1; the match to TRBD2 covers 11 bases. The CDR3 loop spans 17 amino acids. Trimming at V came to 3 bases and at J to 0 bases, leaving 7 bases not matched to a gene. Germline-derived CDR1 and CDR2 are DFQATT and SNEGSKA (reference sequence).